The rows below give T cell receptor beta chains drawn from one sample of a study of radiation and T cells in renal cell carcinoma. Here immunoSEQ multiplex PCR was the method, and the copy in TCRdb shows in-frame clones only, minus some. The sample records approximately 100,000 clones, 75% to 90% being singletons. The sample here was blood, taken from a patient whose treatment included radiotherapy and nephrectomy. The receptors were gathered from a man in his fifties with renal cell carcinoma. CDR3s include the opening cysteine and the closing phenylalanine or tryptophan.

j_gene	v_gene	CDR3aa
TRBJ2-3	TRBV30	CAWSIGGSTDTQYF
TRBJ2-7	TRBV30	CAWGGGYYEQYF
TRBJ1-6	TRBV6-4	CARSGTGGDSPLHF
TRBJ2-4	TRBV6-5	CASSISDIQYF
TRBJ2-2	TRBV19	CASSPNQRGRPGELFF
TRBJ2-5	TRBV6-1	CASSEGGRGSLSYQETQYF
TRBJ2-1	TRBV11-3	CASSLGSSNEQFF
TRBJ2-7	TRBV6-5	CASSRRARLEQYF
TRBJ2-5	TRBV9	CASSVSPQETQYF
TRBJ1-1	TRBV10-3	CAISGLQGTEAFF
TRBJ1-6	TRBV5-4	CASSLGGDSQPLHF
TRBJ2-1	TRBV5-4	CASSSPRSLGNEQFF
TRBJ2-7	TRBV6-5	CASSPFRGSYEQYF
TRBJ1-2	TRBV7-8	CASSLQGSGYGYTF
TRBJ2-5	TRBV5-1	CASSSGLAGVGQETQYF
TRBJ1-2	TRBV19	CASSIAGNYGYTF
TRBJ2-1	TRBV5-1	CASSLASFGAYNEQFF
TRBJ2-1	TRBV9	CASSRGSREYNEQFF
TRBJ1-4	TRBV21-1	CASSRQGALNEKLFF
TRBJ2-3	TRBV5-6	CASSLVLAGAGQYF
TRBJ1-2	TRBV11-2	CASSWTDRGGYTF
TRBJ2-3	TRBV28	CASSDGLAGLDTQYF
TRBJ2-7	TRBV6-5	CASTPGGGEQYF
TRBJ2-5	TRBV2	CASSPTPETQYF
TRBJ2-3	TRBV11-3	CASSLGQTDTQYF
TRBJ2-5	TRBV5-1	CASSPTGLSSGEQETQYF
TRBJ2-2	TRBV5-4	CASRDTSPRLTGELFF
TRBJ2-5	TRBV5-1	CASSLEGWVGETQYF
TRBJ2-3	TRBV2	CASSPTGSGTDTQYF
TRBJ2-2	TRBV5-1	CASSLQAPNTGELFF
TRBJ1-1	TRBV18	CASSPLFTGNTEAFF
TRBJ1-2	TRBV6-1	CASSEVGYGYTF
TRBJ2-3	TRBV4-1	CASSQVVPLGIDTQYF
TRBJ2-3	TRBV9	CASSVGTGTTDTQYF
TRBJ2-3	TRBV14	CASSRFVGLAGDTQYF
TRBJ2-5	TRBV5-5	CASSLANRAETQYF
TRBJ1-4	TRBV19	CASSIQGASKLFF
TRBJ1-4	TRBV9	CASSVGQGGEKLFF
TRBJ1-5	TRBV2	CASSEGQGNGYSNQPQHF
TRBJ2-1	TRBV7-8	CASRKPAGGVRDEQFF
TRBJ1-2	TRBV9	CASSKRRGGNGYTF
TRBJ1-1	TRBV11-2	CASSFKRTNTEAFF